This TCR beta chain was documented in a study of cytomegalovirus exposure and HLA in healthy donors (TCRdb year 2017). Concerning the study at large: In an earlier analysis of 550 to 750 of the donors, 250 to 300 Gb of sequence data and 95 million to 130 million unique TCR beta sequences from roughly 200 million T cells were reported. An early release covering roughly 580 HLA-typed donors comprised 250 to 350 gigabases of sequencing data and roughly 86 million unique TCR sequences. Of the roughly 400 genotyped donors, roughly 76% were placed in the genetic ancestry cluster associated with self-reported Caucasian donors. The study aimed to test whether cataloging public T cell receptors could reveal signatures of past pathogen exposure. The T cell repertoires of 666 subjects were profiled by immunosequencing and related to cytomegalovirus serostatus. A separate validation cohort of more than 100 different subjects was used in addition to the roughly 640-subject first cohort. The study combined high-throughput TCR immunosequencing, statistical association of individual TCRs with disease status, and machine learning to predict cytomegalovirus infection status. In a later analysis, previously published TCR beta repertoires from 600 to 850 donors were re-analyzed and high-resolution HLA genotyping was added so that TCR occurrence patterns could be studied. Rather than using new phenotypic data, the later analysis identified candidate immune exposures from TCR beta sequences and from how often those sequences occurred across donors. An earlier analysis of approximately 640 of the donors applied high-throughput TCR beta sequencing to assess whether each TCR beta V gene segment acted as functional or pseudogenic. Donor age, sex, ethnicity and CMV serostatus were collected together with the repertoire data. A later genetic analysis took genome-wide SNP genotypes for about 55% of the 666 donors and used that subset as a discovery cohort. Every repertoire in the discovery cohort had been generated on one and the same sequencing platform. Both class I and class II loci were covered by HLA typing, at four-digit resolution. The number of donors typed differed by locus, with roughly 620-630 for A, B, C, DRB1 and DQB1, more than 500 for DQA1, 600 to 610 for DPA1, and approximately 470 for DPB1. Roughly five DR-DQ haplotypes were treated as single units for association and clustering because of strong linkage in the cohort. Among about 360 genotyped donors of the cohort, an average of 235,054 unique TCR beta nucleotide sequences were sequenced per donor, approximately 20% of them non-productive. Beyond this particular receptor, the publication reports: Roughly uniform sequencing depth across donors was assumed in presence/absence analyses, although this assumption may not hold. In a later analysis, some 18,000 TCR beta sequences were associated with specific HLA alleles at a false discovery rate of 0.05. In a later analysis, the rate of TCR association differed among HLA loci, with DRB1 alleles having the most associated TCRs and HLA-C alleles having the fewest. In a later analysis, HLA-associated TCR beta chains showed more clonal expansion and lower generation probabilities than non-associated chains that were equally common. The authors suggested that the approach could potentially be generalized to other disease states and immunological phenotypes. Strong co-occurrence of HLA alleles, especially DR and DQ, made assigning TCR associations to individual alleles difficult. Because HLA typing was unavailable for some donors at each locus, only the typed subset was used in association tests. The 87-base-pair reads could not distinguish some IMGT-functional V segments, including TRBV6-2 and TRBV6-3, so those segments were excluded. Correlated functional status among segregating V segments might reflect linkage disequilibrium, but an unknown experimental factor could not be ruled out. According to a later genetic analysis, donors in an Asian-associated ancestry cluster had fewer N-insertions in productive TCRs than the approximately 610-donor mean. In the study, approximately 150 TCR beta chains were listed as associated with cytomegalovirus. In this cohort, only TCR beta chains were sequenced, and detectable features were limited by the absence of alpha or paired-chain data. Broadly in line with IMGT annotations, most TCR beta V segments showed up in productive rearrangements about 87% or about 30% of the time in an earlier analysis of 587 of the donors. An association between a missense DCLRE1C variant and V-gene and J-gene trimming of TCR beta chains was found in a later genetic analysis and replicated in an independent cohort. Because counts were too low, approximately 15 rarely observed V segments, including chromosome 9 orphons, were excluded from the earlier analysis of some 590 of the donors. A few of the identified cytomegalovirus-associated TCR beta chains were confirmed in vitro to be specific for cytomegalovirus antigens. Across donors, most TCR sequences were observed very rarely, whereas some public TCRs were present in many individuals. A later analysis found that most CMV-associated TCR beta chains appeared HLA-restricted, with HLA associations seemingly driven largely by CMV exposure. In a later analysis, several top co-occurrence clusters were reported to appear linked to parvovirus B19, influenza, CMV and Epstein-Barr virus. CMV serostatus was the only immune exposure information available for the cohort. A further reported finding was that TCR beta sequences accurately predicted the HLA-A and HLA-B alleles for most subjects in the first cohort. A cluster of highly shared sequence variants was judged likely to represent a technical artifact of the sequencing pipeline. The classifier was reported to diagnose cytomegalovirus status with high specificity and sensitivity in both the original and validation cohorts.

The cohort consisted of 666 healthy bone marrow donors. At the time of sampling, every cohort member was nominally healthy, though immune exposures that went unrecorded were likely present. The donor was CMV seropositive and was included in the group of 270 or so seropositive cohort members. A peripheral blood sample was provided by each donor, and peripheral blood mononuclear cells were used for TCR beta sequencing. Genomic DNA extraction from the blood cell samples was performed with the Qiagen DNeasy Blood Extraction Kit. This clone has a handful of counts. This receptor's antigen is unknown. No quality values exist for individual bases; no much larger clone is one base distant. Libraries were prepared through the immunoSEQ multiplex PCR assay. For the multiplex PCR, a mixture combining 60 forward primers for TCR Vbeta segments and 13 reverse primers for TCR Jbeta segments was used. The CDR3 region of rearranged TCR beta genes was amplified from genomic DNA by a multiplex PCR assay. The amplified TCR beta libraries were sequenced on the Illumina HiSeq System as 87-base-pair reads. In the original analysis: A later analysis counted approximately 76 million unique TCR beta chains across the 700 or so repertoires, and around 9.9 million of these chains were shared by at least two donors. To remove PCR and sequencing errors, raw reads were error-corrected and collapsed into unique sequences using a nearest-neighbor algorithm that merged closely related sequences. Alignment of CDR3 sequences to IMGT reference sequences was used to assign V, D and J gene segments. For a sequence to be retained, a match of at least six nucleotides to both a V gene segment and a J gene segment was required. A rearrangement counted as productive if the CDR3 had no stop codons and remained in frame with V and J, and every other rearrangement counted as non-productive. Following IMGT convention, CDR3 was defined as the stretch from the second conserved V-encoded cysteine up to the conserved J-encoded phenylalanine. The earlier analysis of approximately 500 of the donors excluded sequences that lacked an unambiguous match to a single V gene segment. An earlier analysis of around 600 of the donors classified V segments as functional when productive rearrangements were above 56.7% and as segregating when the standard deviation between donors was above 5%. To diagnose cytomegalovirus status from the catalog of TCR beta chain sequences, a statistical classification framework was built. In a later analysis, V and J genes were assigned by comparing TCR nucleotide sequences against IMGT/GENE-DB human TR gene sequences. Using the TCRdist pipeline, a later analysis assigned CDR3 sequences along with most-parsimonious VDJ recombination scenarios. In a later analysis, each TCR beta chain was defined by its CDR3 amino acid sequence together with its V-gene family, and reads lacking a unique V-gene family were excluded. As a way to deal with suspected cross-contamination and a sequencing artifact, a later analysis dropped 640 or so nucleotide sequences that were highly shared and had low generation probability. For each public chain, a later analysis derived a clonal expansion index from normalized ranks of inferred template counts within each repertoire. In a later analysis, generation probabilities were computed using a VDJ recombination model fitted to out-of-frame rearrangements, and the results were checked against IGoR. A later analysis scored TCR-TCR, TCR-HLA and TCR-CMV co-occurrence with hypergeometric tests, applying a repertoire-size bias correction to TCR pairs. A later analysis estimated false discovery rates by permuting HLA or CMV assignments 20 times. In a later analysis, co-occurring TCRs were grouped using DBSCAN, with TCRdist sequence similarity added in when clustering inside HLA-allele-positive subsets. For co-occurrence clustering, repertoires with fewer than 30,000 or more than 120,000 public chains were excluded, along with several repertoires with anomalous nucleotide sharing. TCRdb carries this immuneACCESS record with in-frame sequences only. Its versions omit some clonotypes, under half of them owing to an unresolved V gene in the studies checked, with the rest unexplained. V and J calls plus clone size are reproduced from that table; the DNA served to infer D and trimming. Within this sample are around 170,000 clones, with approximately 84% of them counted one time only. The biggest ten clones account for about 2.9% of the sample.

From cysteine to phenylalanine, the CDR3 is 13 amino acids long. Only CDR3 DNA is held: 39 bases, read in frame from base 1. CDR1 and CDR2, per the germline V gene (reference sequence), are SGHNT and YYREEE. V is cut by 4 bases and J by 6 bases, and the space between the germline ends is 11 bases. Material: PBMCs. This clonotype was sampled from a woman in her 50s in good health and CMV-seropositive. The V and J genes are TRBV5-4 and TRBJ1-5; the D gene lacks a confident call. The DNA sequence follows: TGTGCCAGCAGCACGGGAGGAGGTCAGCCCCAGCATTTT. Its coded protein is CASSTGGGQPQHF.